What follows are 2 T cell receptor beta chains derived from one specimen sequenced in a study of T cell responses to AZD1222 COVID-19 vaccine. Repertoires were generated with immunoSEQ multiplex PCR, while TCRdb's copy carries only in-frame clones and drops some. The sample includes roughly 120,000 clones, about 87% of them seen just once. Sequenced material: peripheral blood, taken on day 0 of AZD1222 vaccination. These receptors originate from an adult in good health.

This clone was observed a handful of times. The chain carries TRBV7-9 and TRBJ2-1, with D possibly TRBD1 on 6 matching bases. The CDR3 is 17 residues long. With 1 base removed from V and 5 bases from J, the gap between germline ends came to 18 bases. Germline loops: CDR1 SEHNR, CDR2 FQNEAQ (reference sequence). The CDR3 spells CASSLGVRGNSDNEQFF. CDR3 coding DNA: TGTGCCAGCAGCTTAGGGGTCAGGGGAAATTCGGACAATGAGCAGTTCTTC.

The chain carries TRBV4-2 and TRBJ2-7; a possible D gene is TRBD2 (8 bases). Germline V gene data show CDR1 as LGHNA and CDR2 as YNFKEQ. The CDR3 totals 16 residues. V was shortened by 4 bases and J by 4 bases, with 20 bases between the two germline ends. CDR3 amino acids: CASSPPGGSGVYEQYF. The CDR3 nucleotides read TGTGCCAGCAGCCCCCCAGGGGGTAGCGGGGTGTACGAGCAGTACTTC.